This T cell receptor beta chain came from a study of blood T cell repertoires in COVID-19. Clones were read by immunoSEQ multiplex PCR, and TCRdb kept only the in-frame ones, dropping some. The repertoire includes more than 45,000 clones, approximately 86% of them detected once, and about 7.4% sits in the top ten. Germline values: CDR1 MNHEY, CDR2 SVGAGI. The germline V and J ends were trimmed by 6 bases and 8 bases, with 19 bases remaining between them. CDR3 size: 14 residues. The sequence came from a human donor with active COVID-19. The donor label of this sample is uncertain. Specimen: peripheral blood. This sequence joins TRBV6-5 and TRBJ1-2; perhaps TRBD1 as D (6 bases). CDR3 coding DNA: TGTGCCAGCAGAGGATTGGGGGCGCGGTGGGGCTACACCTTC. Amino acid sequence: CASRGLGARWGYTF.